This is a list of T cell receptor beta chains from one sample in a study of cytomegalovirus exposure and HLA in healthy donors. Sequencing used immunoSEQ multiplex PCR; TCRdb keeps in-frame clones, though not all of them. The table records approximately 150,000 clones, 81% of them present only once. Sequencing used PBMCs. The receptors come from a man aged 45-65 years in good health and CMV-seropositive. CDR3s include the opening cysteine and the closing phenylalanine or tryptophan. A D gene is named only where the DNA matches it firmly. Size values are once, few and many counts, or a class for expanded clones, and some rows have none.

CDR3 length	clone size	V gene	D gene	J gene	CDR3 DNA	CDR3 protein
14	few	TRBV4-1	.	TRBJ2-7	TGCGCCAGCAGCCAGGACCGACAGTCCTACGAGCAGTACTTC	CASSQDRQSYEQYF
15	few	TRBV2	.	TRBJ1-6	TGTGCCAGCACCGAGGGCAGATCCTATAATTCACCCCTCCACTTT	CASTEGRSYNSPLHF
15	.	TRBV4-2	.	TRBJ1-5	TGTGCCAGCAGCCAAGAGGGGGCCCCGGATCAGCCCCAGCATTTT	CASSQEGAPDQPQHF
18	.	TRBV14	TRBD2	TRBJ2-1	TGTGCCAGCAGCCAAGAGGGGGGGAGGACTAGCGGGTTATCTCCCCAGTTCTTC	CASSQEGGRTSGLSPQFF
19	.	TRBV6-1	TRBD2	TRBJ2-3	TGTGCCAGCAGTGTACGGGGAACGGCGAGGCTAGCGGGTACAGATACGCAGTATTTT	CASSVRGTARLAGTDTQYF
11	.	TRBV9	.	TRBJ2-4	TGTGCCAGTTCTCGAGAGTCAATTCAGTACTTC	CASSRESIQYF
15	.	TRBV4-1	.	TRBJ1-2	TGCGCCAGCAGCCAAGGGGGGAGGGCCGACTATGGCTACACCTTC	CASSQGGRADYGYTF
11	.	TRBV30	.	TRBJ1-4	TGTGCTCGCGGAGCGGCGGAAAAACTGTTTTTT	CARGAAEKLFF
13	.	TRBV19	TRBD1	TRBJ2-7	TGTGCCAGTAGTCCGCAGGGGGCCGGCGAGCAGTACTTC	CASSPQGAGEQYF
15	.	TRBV5-6	.	TRBJ1-5	TGTGCCAGCAGCCGGACAGAGTATAGTAATCAGCCCCAGCATTTT	CASSRTEYSNQPQHF
16	.	TRBV5-5	TRBD2	TRBJ2-5	TGTGCCAGCAAGGTGGGACTAGCTGGGGGCCAAGAGACCCAGTACTTC	CASKVGLAGGQETQYF
15	few	TRBV7-2	.	TRBJ2-6	TGTGCCAGCAGCTTATCCCAGTCTGGGGCCAACGTCCTGACTTTC	CASSLSQSGANVLTF
13	.	TRBV28	.	TRBJ2-2	TGTGCCAGCAGTAAGGGGATTTTTGGGGAGCTGTTTTTT	CASSKGIFGELFF
15	.	TRBV6-5	.	TRBJ2-3	TGTGCCAGCAGTTACTCGATCCGGGACACAGATACGCAGTATTTT	CASSYSIRDTDTQYF
14	.	TRBV27	.	TRBJ1-5	TGTGCCAGCAGTTACAGGGTTGGCAATCAGCCCCAGCATTTT	CASSYRVGNQPQHF
14	.	TRBV7-6	TRBD1	TRBJ1-2	TGTGCCAGCAGCTTAGGACAGGGAAGGGATGGCTACACCTTC	CASSLGQGRDGYTF
15	.	TRBV29-1	.	TRBJ1-2	TGCAGCGTTGCTGGGCACGTTCCCTTCAACTATGGCTACACCTTC	CSVAGHVPFNYGYTF
15	.	TRBV11-2	TRBD2	TRBJ2-7	TGTGCCAGCAGCCGCAGCGGGACGGATTTCTACGAGCAGTACTTC	CASSRSGTDFYEQYF
16	few	TRBV5-1	TRBD1	TRBJ1-1	TGCGCCAGCAGCCGAGACAGGGGCCCCCTGAACACTGAAGCTTTCTTT	CASSRDRGPLNTEAFF
16	.	TRBV5-1	TRBD2	TRBJ2-3	TGCGCCAGCGGGCCTAGCGGGGGGGCCGGCACAGATACGCAGTATTTT	CASGPSGGAGTDTQYF
13	few	TRBV19	.	TRBJ2-7	TGTGCCAGTAGTATAGGTTCGGCCTACGAGCAGTACTTC	CASSIGSAYEQYF
14	.	TRBV6-5	TRBD1	TRBJ1-3	TGTGCCAGCCACGACAGGGGAACTGGAAACACCATATATTTT	CASHDRGTGNTIYF
16	.	TRBV19	TRBD1	TRBJ1-4	TGTGCCAGTAGTCCAGGCCGGGACAGGGCTAATGAAAAACTGTTTTTT	CASSPGRDRANEKLFF
12	.	TRBV4-1	TRBD1	TRBJ2-7	TGCGCCAGCAGCCCAGACAGGGTCGAGCAGTACTTC	CASSPDRVEQYF
16	.	TRBV7-3	.	TRBJ2-2	TGTGCCAGCAGCAACTCACCGAATCGGAACACCGGGGAGCTGTTTTTT	CASSNSPNRNTGELFF
16	.	TRBV28	TRBD1	TRBJ2-2	TGTGCCAGCAGCTTGGGGGGGACAGGGGGGATCGGGGAGCTGTTTTTT	CASSLGGTGGIGELFF
13	.	TRBV19	.	TRBJ2-3	TGTGCCAGTAGTATAGATCACGGAGATACGCAGTATTTT	CASSIDHGDTQYF
14	.	TRBV4-3	TRBD2	TRBJ2-5	TGCGCCAGCAGCCAAGTAGCGGGAGGAGGGGAGCAGTACTTC	CASSQVAGGGEQYF
16	.	TRBV5-4	TRBD1	TRBJ2-7	TGTGCCAGCAGCAAAGCCTCCGGGACAGGGATGTACGAGCAGTACTTC	CASSKASGTGMYEQYF
15	.	TRBV7-6	.	TRBJ2-5	TGTGCCAGCAGCTTCGCGCACAGGGACGCGGAGACCCAGTACTTC	CASSFAHRDAETQYF
15	.	TRBV9	.	TRBJ1-3	TGTGCCAGCAGTTCCTTGGCGGGGACTGGAAACACCATATATTTT	CASSSLAGTGNTIYF
18	.	TRBV4-1	.	TRBJ1-1	TGCGCCAGCAGCCAAGGGGATTCGCGGGGGGCGCGGAACACTGAAGCTTTCTTT	CASSQGDSRGARNTEAFF
13	.	TRBV2	TRBD2	TRBJ2-1	TGTGCCAGCAGTGGAAGTCCTCTAGCGGGGGAGTTCTTC	CASSGSPLAGEFF